This TCR beta chain was sequenced during a study of T cells after yellow fever vaccination. Germline-derived CDR1 and CDR2 are DFQATT and SNEGSKA (reference sequence). Trimming at V came to 5 bases and at J to 6 bases, leaving 16 bases not matched to a gene. The CDR3 runs 15 residues. Each CDR3 protein is one row after TCRdb ran MiXCR on the 5' RACE reads. The sample carries fewer than 100,000 distinct CDR3 sequences, 5.8% recorded once. General study findings and limits: The appearance of a small share of clonotypes in both CD4 and CD8 compartments was observed.

This clonotype turned up a few times. The antigen is unknown. V and J are TRBV20-1 and TRBJ2-7; TRBD2 agrees at 7 bases. This receptor was identified in a man younger than 35 who received the YFV17D yellow fever vaccine. The sample here was CD8+ T cells sorted from PBMCs, taken 10 days after the yellow fever booster vaccination. The chain's CDR3 is CSALDLTSMGGEQYF. CDR3 coding DNA: TGCAGTGCTCTCGACCTGACTAGCATGGGGGGCGAGCAGTACTTC.